A selection of T cell receptor beta chains follows, all from one sample in a study of T cell changes during pregnancy in multiple sclerosis. Repertoires were generated with immunoSEQ multiplex PCR, while TCRdb's copy carries only in-frame clones and drops some. The sample has about 68,000 clones, 75% to 95% seen once; the top ten hold over 0.65%. The sample consisted of peripheral blood, taken in the second trimester of pregnancy. Source of these receptors: a female donor with multiple sclerosis, enrolled in a pregnancy study. Both conserved end residues are part of each CDR3.

V: TRBV5-1
CDR3: CASSLGTSGGARQFF

V: TRBV15
CDR3: CATSRDTSGGAEQYF

V: TRBV5-6
CDR3: CASSLPVLGRRVGTQYF

V: TRBV9
CDR3: CASSVASGGAGEQFF

V: TRBV5-1
CDR3: CASSGTNTDTQYF

V: TRBV9
CDR3: CASSVSPSSGQFF

V: TRBV6-1
CDR3: CASSDSNEKLFF

V: TRBV5-8
CDR3: CASSLEPRRETQYF

V: TRBV7-2
CDR3: CASISRGTNTEAFF

V: TRBV7-2
CDR3: CASSKGQGADTQYF

V: TRBV5-4
CDR3: CASRGELLGGTEAFF

V: TRBV29-1
CDR3: CSVQVQGTYGYTF

V: TRBV6-4
CDR3: CASREDRELYNEQFF

V: TRBV5-4
CDR3: CASSGTGDSYEQYF

V: TRBV5-6
CDR3: CASIRGQGVGEQYF

V: TRBV6-4
CDR3: CASREPPGQGVRETQYF

V: TRBV7-9
CDR3: CASSPRGQGTSEAFF

V: TRBV5-4
CDR3: CASSSTGAATQYF

V: TRBV7-2
CDR3: CASSIDRGNTIYF

V: TRBV27
CDR3: CASSFMGQNTEAFF

V: TRBV6-4
CDR3: CASSDHGGANYGYTF

V: TRBV23-1
CDR3: CASSPRGLNYGYTF

V: TRBV30
CDR3: CACSAGGYNEQFF

V: TRBV6-6
CDR3: CASSPLAGGQETQYF

V: TRBV9
CDR3: CASSTPQTSGVPYNEQFF

V: TRBV6-4
CDR3: CASSPLAGGTDTQYF

V: TRBV7-9
CDR3: CASSFARGTDTQYF

V: TRBV12-5
CDR3: CASGRGSWADTQYF

V: TRBV5-1
CDR3: CASIGGIRYNEQFF

V: TRBV7-2
CDR3: CASSRSGENEQFF

V: TRBV19
CDR3: CASSEDVNDFEAFF

V: TRBV13
CDR3: CASSAWGVSIAKNIQYF

V: TRBV7-2
CDR3: CASTRASTGAYEQYF

V: TRBV18
CDR3: CASSPTGGVETQYF

V: TRBV27
CDR3: CASSLFVLGLNEQFF

V: TRBV7-9
CDR3: CASSPSGGLNEQFF

V: TRBV19
CDR3: CASSISLTGDQPQHF

V: TRBV30
CDR3: CAWSVRRMNTEAFF

V: TRBV11-3
CDR3: CASSYQGQGGTEAFF

V: TRBV15
CDR3: CATSRSYTNSPLHF

V: TRBV7-3
CDR3: CASSLGGAGGELFF

V: TRBV19
CDR3: CASSIVPGPDYTF